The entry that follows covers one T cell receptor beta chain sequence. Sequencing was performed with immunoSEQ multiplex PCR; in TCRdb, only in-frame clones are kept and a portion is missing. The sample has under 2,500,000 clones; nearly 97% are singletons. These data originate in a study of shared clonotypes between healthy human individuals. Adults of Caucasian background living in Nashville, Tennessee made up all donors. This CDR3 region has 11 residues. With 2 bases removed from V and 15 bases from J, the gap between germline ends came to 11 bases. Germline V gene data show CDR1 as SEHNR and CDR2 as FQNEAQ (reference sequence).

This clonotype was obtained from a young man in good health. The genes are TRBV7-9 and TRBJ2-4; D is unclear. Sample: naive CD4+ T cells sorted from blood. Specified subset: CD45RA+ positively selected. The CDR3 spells CASSLNSIAYF. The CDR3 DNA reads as TGTGCCAGCAGCTTAAATTCAATAGCGTACTTC.